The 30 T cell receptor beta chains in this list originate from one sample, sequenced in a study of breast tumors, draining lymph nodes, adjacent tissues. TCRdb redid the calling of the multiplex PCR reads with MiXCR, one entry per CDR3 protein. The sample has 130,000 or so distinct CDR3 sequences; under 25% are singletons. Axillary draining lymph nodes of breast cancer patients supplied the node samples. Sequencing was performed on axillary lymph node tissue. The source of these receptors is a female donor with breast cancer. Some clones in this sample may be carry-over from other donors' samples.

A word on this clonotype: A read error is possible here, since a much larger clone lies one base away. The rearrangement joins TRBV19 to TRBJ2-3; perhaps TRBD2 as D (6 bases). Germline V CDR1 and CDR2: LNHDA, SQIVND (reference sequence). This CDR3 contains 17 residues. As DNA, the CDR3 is TGTGCCAGTGGTATTTCGTCGGGGGTCCCGAGCACAGATACGCAGTATTTT. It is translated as CASGISSGVPSTDTQYF.

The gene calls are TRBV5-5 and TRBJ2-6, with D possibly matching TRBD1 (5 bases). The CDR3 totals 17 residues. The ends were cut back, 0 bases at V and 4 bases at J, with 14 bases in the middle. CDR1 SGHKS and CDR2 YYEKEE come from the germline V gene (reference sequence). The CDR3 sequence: CASSLVQGLRGANVLTF. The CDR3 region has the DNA TGTGCCAGCAGCTTGGTCCAGGGTTTGCGGGGGGCCAACGTCCTGACTTTC.

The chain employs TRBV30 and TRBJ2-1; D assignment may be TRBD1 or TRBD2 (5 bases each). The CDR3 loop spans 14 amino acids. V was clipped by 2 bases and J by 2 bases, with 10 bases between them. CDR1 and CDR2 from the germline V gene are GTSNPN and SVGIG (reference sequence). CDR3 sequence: CAWSRTGPYNEQFF. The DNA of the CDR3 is TGTGCCTGGAGTAGAACGGGACCCTACAATGAGCAGTTCTTC.

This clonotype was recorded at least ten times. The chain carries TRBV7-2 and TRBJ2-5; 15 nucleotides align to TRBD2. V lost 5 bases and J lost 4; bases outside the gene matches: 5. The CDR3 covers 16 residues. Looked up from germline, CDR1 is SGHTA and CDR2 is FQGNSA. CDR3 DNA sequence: TGTGCCAGCAGCCCTGGGACTAGCGGGAGGATAGAGACCCAGTACTTC. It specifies CASSPGTSGRIETQYF.

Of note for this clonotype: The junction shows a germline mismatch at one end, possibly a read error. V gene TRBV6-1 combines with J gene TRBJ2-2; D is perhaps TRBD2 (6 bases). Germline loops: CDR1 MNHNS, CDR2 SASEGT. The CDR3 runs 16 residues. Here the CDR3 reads CASSDRGLTNAGELFF. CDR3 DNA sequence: TGTGCCAGCAGTGACCGGGGACTGACGAACGCCGGGGAGCTGTTTTTT.

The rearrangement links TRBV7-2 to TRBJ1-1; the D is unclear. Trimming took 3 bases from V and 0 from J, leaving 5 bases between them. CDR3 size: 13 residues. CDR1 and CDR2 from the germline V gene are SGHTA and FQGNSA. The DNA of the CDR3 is TGTGCCAGCAGCTTTAGGATGAACACTGAAGCTTTCTTT. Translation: CASSFRMNTEAFF.

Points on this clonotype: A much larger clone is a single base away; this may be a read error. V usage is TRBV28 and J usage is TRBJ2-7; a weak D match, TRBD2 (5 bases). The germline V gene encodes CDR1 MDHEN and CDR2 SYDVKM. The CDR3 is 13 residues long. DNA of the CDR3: TGTGCCGGCAGTTTTGACTATAAATACGAGCAGTACTTC. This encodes CAGSFDYKYEQYF.

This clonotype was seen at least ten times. The CDR3 sequence: CSARDPHDTPLHF. The CDR3 bases are TGCAGTGCTAGAGACCCCCACGACACACCCCTCCACTTT. The chain combines TRBV20-1 with TRBJ1-6; D uncertain. V lost 0 bases, J lost 11 bases, and 11 bases lay in between. There are 13 residues in the CDR3. CDR1 DFQATT and CDR2 SNEGSKA come from the germline V gene (reference sequence).

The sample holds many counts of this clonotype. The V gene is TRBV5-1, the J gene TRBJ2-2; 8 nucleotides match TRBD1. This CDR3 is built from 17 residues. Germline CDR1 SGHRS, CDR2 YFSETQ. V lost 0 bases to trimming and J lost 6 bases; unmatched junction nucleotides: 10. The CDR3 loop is CASSLAQTGVVPGELFF. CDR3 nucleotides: TGCGCCAGCAGCTTGGCCCAGACAGGGGTCGTCCCCGGGGAGCTGTTTTTT.

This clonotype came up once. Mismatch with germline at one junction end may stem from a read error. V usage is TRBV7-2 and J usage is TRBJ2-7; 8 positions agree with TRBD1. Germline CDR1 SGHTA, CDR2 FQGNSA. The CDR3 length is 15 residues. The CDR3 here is CASTLEQGAWYEQYF. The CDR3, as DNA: TGTGCCAGCACCTTAGAGCAGGGGGCTTGGTACGAGCAGTACTTC.

The CDR3 loop reads CASNSRGGRADTDTQYF. The CDR3 DNA is TGTGCCAGCAACTCACGGGGCGGGAGGGCGGACACAGATACGCAGTATTTT. This rearrangement joins TRBV28 to TRBJ2-3; 9 bases line up with TRBD2. This CDR3 contains 17 residues. Germline values: CDR1 MDHEN, CDR2 SYDVKM. With 7 bases clipped from V and 2 bases from J, the junction kept 13 bases outside the gene matches.

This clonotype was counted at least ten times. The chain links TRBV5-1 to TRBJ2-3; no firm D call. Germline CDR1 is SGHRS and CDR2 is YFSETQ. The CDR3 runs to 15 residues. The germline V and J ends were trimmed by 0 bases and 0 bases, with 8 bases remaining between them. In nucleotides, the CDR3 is TGCGCCAGCAGCTTGGAGGCCCGTAGCACAGATACGCAGTATTTT. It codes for CASSLEARSTDTQYF.

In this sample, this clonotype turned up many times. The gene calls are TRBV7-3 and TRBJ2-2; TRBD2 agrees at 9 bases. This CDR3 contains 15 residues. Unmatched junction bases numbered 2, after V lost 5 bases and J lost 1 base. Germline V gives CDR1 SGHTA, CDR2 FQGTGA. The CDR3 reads CASSMTSGNTGELFF. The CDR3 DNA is TGTGCCAGCAGCATGACTAGCGGGAACACCGGGGAGCTGTTTTTT.

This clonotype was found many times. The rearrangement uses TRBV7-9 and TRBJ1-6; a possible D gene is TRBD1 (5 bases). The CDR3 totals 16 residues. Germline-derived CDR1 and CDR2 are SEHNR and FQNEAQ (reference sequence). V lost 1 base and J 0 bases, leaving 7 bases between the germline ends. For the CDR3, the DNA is TGTGCCAGCAGCTTAGGGGGGAGCTCCTATAATTCACCCCTCCACTTT. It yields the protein CASSLGGSSYNSPLHF.

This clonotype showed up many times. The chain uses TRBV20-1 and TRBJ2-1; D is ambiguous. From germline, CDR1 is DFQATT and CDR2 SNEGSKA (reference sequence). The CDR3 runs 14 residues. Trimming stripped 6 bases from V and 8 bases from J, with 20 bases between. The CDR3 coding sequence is TGCAGTGCCTCCCCGTCCTTGGGCCCGGATGAGCAGTTCTTC. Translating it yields CSASPSLGPDEQFF.

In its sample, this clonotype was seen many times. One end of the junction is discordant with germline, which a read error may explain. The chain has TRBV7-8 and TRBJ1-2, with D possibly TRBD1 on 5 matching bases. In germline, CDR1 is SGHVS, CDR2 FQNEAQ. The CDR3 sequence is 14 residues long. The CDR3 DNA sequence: TGTGCCTGCAGGGAAGACACAGCTAACTATGGCTACACCTTC. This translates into CACREDTANYGYTF.

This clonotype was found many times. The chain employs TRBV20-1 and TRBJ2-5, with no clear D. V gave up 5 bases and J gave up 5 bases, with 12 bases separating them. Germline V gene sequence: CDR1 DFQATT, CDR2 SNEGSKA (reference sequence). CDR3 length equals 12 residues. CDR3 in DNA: TGCAGTGCTTCGTCGGCGGCTGAGACCCAGTACTTC. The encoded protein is CSASSAAETQYF.

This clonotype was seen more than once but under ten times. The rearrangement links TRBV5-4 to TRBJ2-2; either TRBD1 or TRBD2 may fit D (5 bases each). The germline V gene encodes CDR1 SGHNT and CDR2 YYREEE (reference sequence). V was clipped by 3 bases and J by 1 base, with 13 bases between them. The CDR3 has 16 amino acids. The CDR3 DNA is TGTGCCAGCAGCTCCTTTGGGGCGGGGAACACCGGGGAGCTGTTTTTT. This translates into CASSSFGAGNTGELFF.

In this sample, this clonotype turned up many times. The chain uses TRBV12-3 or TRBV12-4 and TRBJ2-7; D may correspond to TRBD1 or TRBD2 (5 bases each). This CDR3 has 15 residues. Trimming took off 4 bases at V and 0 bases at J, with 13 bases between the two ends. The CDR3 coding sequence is TGTGCCAGCAGTTCCAATTGGGGGAACTCCTACGAGCAGTACTTC. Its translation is CASSSNWGNSYEQYF.

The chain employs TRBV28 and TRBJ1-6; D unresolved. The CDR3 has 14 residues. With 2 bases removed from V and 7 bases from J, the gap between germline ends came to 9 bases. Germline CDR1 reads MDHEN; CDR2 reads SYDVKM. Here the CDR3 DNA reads TGTGCCAGCAGTTTAAGGGCTGAAAATTCACCCCTCCACTTT. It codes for CASSLRAENSPLHF.

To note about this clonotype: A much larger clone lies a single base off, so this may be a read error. CDR3 nucleotide sequence: TGCAGCGTTGGGTTAGCGAGTTTTACGCAGTATTTT. As protein: CSVGLASFTQYF. The J gene is TRBJ2-3, the V gene TRBV29-1, with a weak D call TRBD2 (5 bases). The CDR3 length is 12 residues. V dropped 4 bases and J dropped 8 bases, with 13 bases sitting between them. Germline V gives CDR1 SQVTM, CDR2 ANQGSEA.

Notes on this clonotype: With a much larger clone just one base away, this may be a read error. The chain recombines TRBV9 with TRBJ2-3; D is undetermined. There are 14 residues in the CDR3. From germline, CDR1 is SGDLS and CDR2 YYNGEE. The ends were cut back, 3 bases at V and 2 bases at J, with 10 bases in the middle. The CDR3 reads CASSGGVVTDTQYF. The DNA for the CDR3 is TGTGCCAGCAGCGGAGGCGTGGTCACAGATACGCAGTATTTT.

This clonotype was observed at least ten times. CDR3 residues: CASKRTVLTGELFF. CDR3 coding DNA: TGTGCCAGCAAGAGGACAGTTCTTACCGGGGAGCTGTTTTTT. This chain joins TRBV2 and TRBJ2-2; maybe TRBD1 (6 bases). V lost 7 bases, J lost 5 bases, and 14 bases lay in between. Germline V gene lookup returns CDR1 SNHLY and CDR2 FYNNEI. The CDR3 consists of 14 residues.

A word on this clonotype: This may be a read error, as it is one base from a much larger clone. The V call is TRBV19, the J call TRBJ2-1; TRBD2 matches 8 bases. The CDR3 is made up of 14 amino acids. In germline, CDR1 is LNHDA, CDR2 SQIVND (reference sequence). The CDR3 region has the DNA TGTGCCGGTAGTAGGGGACTAGGCTACAATGAGCAGTTCTTC. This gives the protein CAGSRGLGYNEQFF.

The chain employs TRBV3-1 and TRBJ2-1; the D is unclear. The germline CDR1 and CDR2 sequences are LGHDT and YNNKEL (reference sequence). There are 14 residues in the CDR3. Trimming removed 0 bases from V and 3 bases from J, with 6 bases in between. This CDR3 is CASSQDRVYNEQFF. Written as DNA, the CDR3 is TGTGCCAGCAGCCAAGATCGGGTCTACAATGAGCAGTTCTTC.

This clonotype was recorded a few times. CDR3 protein: CAWSVPTSPLTGELFF. CDR3 in DNA: TGTGCCTGGAGTGTTCCGACTAGTCCACTGACCGGGGAGCTGTTTTTT. This rearrangement joins TRBV30 to TRBJ2-2; D perhaps matches TRBD2 (6 bases). The V end was cut by 0 bases, the J end by 5 bases, with 16 bases between. Per germline, CDR1 GTSNPN and CDR2 SVGIG (reference sequence). This CDR3 has 16 residues.

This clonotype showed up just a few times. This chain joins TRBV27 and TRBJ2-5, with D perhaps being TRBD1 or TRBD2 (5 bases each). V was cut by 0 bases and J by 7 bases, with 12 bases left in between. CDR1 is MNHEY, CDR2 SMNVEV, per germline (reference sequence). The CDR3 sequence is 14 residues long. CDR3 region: CASSLSSGARTQYF. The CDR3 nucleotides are TGTGCCAGCAGTTTATCTTCCGGGGCGAGGACCCAGTACTTC.

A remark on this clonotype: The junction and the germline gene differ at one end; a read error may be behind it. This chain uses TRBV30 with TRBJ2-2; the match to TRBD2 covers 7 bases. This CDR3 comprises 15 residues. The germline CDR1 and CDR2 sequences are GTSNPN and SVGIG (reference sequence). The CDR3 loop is CAWSVGGSGTGGLFF. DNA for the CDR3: TGTGCCTGGAGTGTCGGGGGGAGCGGCACCGGGGGGCTGTTTTTT.

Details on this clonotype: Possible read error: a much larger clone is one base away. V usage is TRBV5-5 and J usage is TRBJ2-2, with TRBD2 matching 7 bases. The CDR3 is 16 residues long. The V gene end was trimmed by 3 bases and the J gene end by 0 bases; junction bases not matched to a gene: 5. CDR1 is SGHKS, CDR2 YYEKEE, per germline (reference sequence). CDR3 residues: CASSSRGTANTGELFF. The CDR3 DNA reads TGTGCCAGCAGCTCGCGGGGGACCGCGAACACCGGGGAGCTGTTTTTT.

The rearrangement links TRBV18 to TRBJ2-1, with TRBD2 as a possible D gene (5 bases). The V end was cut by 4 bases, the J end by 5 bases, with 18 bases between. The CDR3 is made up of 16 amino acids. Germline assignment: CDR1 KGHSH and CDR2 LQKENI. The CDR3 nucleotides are TGTGCCAGCTCACAGACCGGGATGGGGAGTCACAATGAGCAGTTCTTC. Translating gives CASSQTGMGSHNEQFF.